Here is one T cell receptor (beta chain) with its context. These data are taken from a study of blood T cell repertoires in COVID-19. Study-wide context: The cDNA or gDNA used as material had been derived from T cells, B-cell-depleted T cells, or PBMCs.

The CDR3 length is 14 residues. Germline CDR1 and CDR2: SGHTA and FQGTGA. V dropped 2 bases and J dropped 4; count of bases not matched to a gene: 2. In the authors' workflow: Quantification of nucleated cells was approximated via reference gene primer amplification. Generated by immunoSEQ multiplex PCR, the TCRdb table keeps only in-frame clones and is missing some. That table furnishes V, J and clone size, whereas the DNA furnished D and trimming. This sample has about 250,000 clones; roughly 89% occur once, and the top ten carry 0.85% to 0.95%. The source is a woman in her 40s who had recovered from COVID-19. The source material was peripheral blood. V is TRBV7-3 and J is TRBJ2-1; 7 nucleotides agree with TRBD2. For the CDR3, the DNA is TGTGCCAGCAGCTTAGGGGGAGGGTACAATGAGCAGTTCTTC. Amino acids: CASSLGGGYNEQFF. The full variable domain, with the rest looked up from reference TRBV7-3 and TRBJ2-1, is GAGVSQTPSNKVTEKGKYVELRCDPISGHTALYWYRQSLGQGPEFLIYFQGTGAADDSGLPNDRFFAVRPEGSVSTLKIQRTERGDSAVYLCASSLGGGYNEQFFGPGTRLTVL.